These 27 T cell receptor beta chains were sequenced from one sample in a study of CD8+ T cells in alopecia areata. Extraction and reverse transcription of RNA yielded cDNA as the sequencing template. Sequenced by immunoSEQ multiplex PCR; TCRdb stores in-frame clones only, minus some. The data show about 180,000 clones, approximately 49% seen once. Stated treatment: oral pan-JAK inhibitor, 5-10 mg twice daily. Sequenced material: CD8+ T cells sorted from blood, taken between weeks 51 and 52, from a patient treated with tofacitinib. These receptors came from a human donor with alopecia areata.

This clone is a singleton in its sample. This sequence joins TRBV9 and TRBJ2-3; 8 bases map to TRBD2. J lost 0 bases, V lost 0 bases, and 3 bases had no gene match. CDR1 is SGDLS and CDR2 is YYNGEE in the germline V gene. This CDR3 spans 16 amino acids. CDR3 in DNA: TGTGCCAGCAGCGTAGAGGGACTAGGAAGCACAGATACGCAGTATTTT. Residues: CASSVEGLGSTDTQYF.

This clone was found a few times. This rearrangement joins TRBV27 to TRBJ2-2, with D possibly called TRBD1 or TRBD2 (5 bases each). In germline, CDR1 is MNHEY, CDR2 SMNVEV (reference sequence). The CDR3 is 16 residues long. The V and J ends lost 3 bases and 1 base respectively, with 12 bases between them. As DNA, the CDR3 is TGTGCCAGCAGTTTGACCCTTGGGGGGAACACCGGGGAGCTGTTTTTT. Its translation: CASSLTLGGNTGELFF.

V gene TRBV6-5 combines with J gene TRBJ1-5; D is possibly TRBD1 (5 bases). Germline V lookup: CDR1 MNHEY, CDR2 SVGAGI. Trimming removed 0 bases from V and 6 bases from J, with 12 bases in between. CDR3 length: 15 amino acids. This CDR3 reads CASSYSSTGLQPQHF. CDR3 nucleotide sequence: TGTGCCAGCAGTTACTCGAGTACAGGTCTTCAGCCCCAGCATTTT.

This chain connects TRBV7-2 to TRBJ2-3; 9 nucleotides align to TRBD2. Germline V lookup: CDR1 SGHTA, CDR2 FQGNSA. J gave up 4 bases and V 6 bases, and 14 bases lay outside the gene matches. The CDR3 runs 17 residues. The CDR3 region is CASSPSLAGGRADTQYF. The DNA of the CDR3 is TGTGCCAGCAGTCCTAGTCTGGCGGGGGGGAGGGCAGATACGCAGTATTTT. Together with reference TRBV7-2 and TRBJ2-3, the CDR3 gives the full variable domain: GAGVSQSPSNKVTEKGKDVELRCDPISGHTALYWYRQSLGQGLEFLIYFQGNSAPDKSGLPSDRFSAERTGGSVSTLTIQRTQQEDSAVYLCASSPSLAGGRADTQYFGPGTRLTVL.

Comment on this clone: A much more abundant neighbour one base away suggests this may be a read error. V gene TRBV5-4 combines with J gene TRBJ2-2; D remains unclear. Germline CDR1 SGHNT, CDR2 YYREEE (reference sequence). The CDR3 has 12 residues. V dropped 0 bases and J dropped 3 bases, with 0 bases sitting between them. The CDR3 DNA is TGTGCCAGCAGCTTGGACACCGGGGAGCTGTTTTTT. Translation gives CASSLDTGELFF.

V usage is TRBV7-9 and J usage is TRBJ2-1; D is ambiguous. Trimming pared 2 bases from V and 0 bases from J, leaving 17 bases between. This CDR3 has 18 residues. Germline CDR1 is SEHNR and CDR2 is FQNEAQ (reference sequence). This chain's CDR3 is CASSLIITPSSSYNEQFF. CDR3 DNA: TGTGCCAGCAGCTTAATTATAACACCTTCGAGCTCCTACAATGAGCAGTTCTTC.

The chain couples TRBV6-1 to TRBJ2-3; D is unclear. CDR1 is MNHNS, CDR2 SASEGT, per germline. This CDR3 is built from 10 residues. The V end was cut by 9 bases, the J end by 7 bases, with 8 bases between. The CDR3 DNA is TGTGCCAGTTTTACCAATACGCAGTATTTT. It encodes CASFTNTQYF.

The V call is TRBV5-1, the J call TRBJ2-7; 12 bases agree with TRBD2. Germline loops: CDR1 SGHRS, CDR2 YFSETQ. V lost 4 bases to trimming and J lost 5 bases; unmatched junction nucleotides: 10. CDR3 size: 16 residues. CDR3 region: CASSVDPSGGANEQYF. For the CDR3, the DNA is TGCGCCAGCAGCGTGGACCCTAGCGGGGGGGCAAACGAGCAGTACTTC.

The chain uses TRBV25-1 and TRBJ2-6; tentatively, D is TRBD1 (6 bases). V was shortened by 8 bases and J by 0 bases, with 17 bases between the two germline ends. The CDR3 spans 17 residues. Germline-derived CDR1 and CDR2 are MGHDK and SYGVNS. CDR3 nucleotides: TGTGCCAGCTCAGACAGGATGAAAGACTCTGGGGCCAACGTCCTGACTTTC. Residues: CASSDRMKDSGANVLTF.

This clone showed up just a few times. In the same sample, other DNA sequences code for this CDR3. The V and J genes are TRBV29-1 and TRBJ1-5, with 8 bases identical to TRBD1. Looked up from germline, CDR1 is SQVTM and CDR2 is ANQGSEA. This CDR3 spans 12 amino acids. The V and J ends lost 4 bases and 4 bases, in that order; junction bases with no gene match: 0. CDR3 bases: TGCAGCGTTGGGACAGGGAATCAGCCCCAGCATTTT. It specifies CSVGTGNQPQHF.

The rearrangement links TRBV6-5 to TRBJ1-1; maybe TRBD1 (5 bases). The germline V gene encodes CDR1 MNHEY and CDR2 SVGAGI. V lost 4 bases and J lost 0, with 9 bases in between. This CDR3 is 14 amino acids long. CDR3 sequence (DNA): TGTGCCAGCAGTTTAGACAGCATGAACACTGAAGCTTTCTTT. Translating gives CASSLDSMNTEAFF.

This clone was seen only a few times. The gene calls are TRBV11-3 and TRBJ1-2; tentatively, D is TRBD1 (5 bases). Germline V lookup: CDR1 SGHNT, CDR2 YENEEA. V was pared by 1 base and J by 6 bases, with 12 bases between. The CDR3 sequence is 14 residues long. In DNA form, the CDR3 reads TGTGCCAGCAGCTTAGTCGGCCAGGGAGATGGCTACACCTTC. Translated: CASSLVGQGDGYTF.

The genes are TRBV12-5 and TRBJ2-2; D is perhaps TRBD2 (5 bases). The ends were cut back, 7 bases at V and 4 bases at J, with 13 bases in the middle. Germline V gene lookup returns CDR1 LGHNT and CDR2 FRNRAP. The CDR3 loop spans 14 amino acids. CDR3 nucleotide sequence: TGTGCTAGTGATCGTGCGGGTTCCACCGGGGAGCTGTTTTTT. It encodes CASDRAGSTGELFF. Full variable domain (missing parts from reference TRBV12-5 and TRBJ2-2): DARVTQTPRHKVTEMGQEVTMRCQPILGHNTVFWYRQTMMQGLELLAYFRNRAPLDDSGMPKDRFSAEMPDATLATLKIQPSEPRDSAVYFCASDRAGSTGELFFGEGSRLTVL.

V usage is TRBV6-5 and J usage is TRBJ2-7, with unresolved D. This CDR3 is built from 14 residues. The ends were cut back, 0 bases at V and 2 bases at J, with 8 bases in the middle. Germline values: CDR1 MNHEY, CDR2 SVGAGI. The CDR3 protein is CASSYSWEAYEQYF. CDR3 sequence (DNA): TGTGCCAGCAGTTACTCGTGGGAAGCCTACGAGCAGTACTTC.

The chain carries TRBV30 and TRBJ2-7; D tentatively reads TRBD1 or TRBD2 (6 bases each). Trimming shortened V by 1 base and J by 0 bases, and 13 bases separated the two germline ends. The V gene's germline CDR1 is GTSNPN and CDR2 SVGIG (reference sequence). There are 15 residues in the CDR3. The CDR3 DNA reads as TGTGCCTGGAGTGGGGAACGGGGGCCCTCCTACGAGCAGTACTTC. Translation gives CAWSGERGPSYEQYF.

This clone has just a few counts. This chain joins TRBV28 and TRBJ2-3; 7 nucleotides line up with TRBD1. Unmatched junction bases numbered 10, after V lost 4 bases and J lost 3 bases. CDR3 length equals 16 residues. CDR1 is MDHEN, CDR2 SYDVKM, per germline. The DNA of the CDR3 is TGTGCCAGCAGTTATCCTACAGGGGTTTGGACAGATACGCAGTATTTT. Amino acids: CASSYPTGVWTDTQYF.

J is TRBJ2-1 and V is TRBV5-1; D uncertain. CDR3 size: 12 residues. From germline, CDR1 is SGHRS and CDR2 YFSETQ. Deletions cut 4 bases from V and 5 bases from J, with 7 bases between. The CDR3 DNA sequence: TGCGCCAGCAGCGACCAGCACAATGAGCAGTTCTTC. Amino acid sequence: CASSDQHNEQFF.

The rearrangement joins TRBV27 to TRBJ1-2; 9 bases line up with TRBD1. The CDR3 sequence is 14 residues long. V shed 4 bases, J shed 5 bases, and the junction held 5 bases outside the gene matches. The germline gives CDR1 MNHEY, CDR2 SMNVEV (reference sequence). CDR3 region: CASSSLDRGYGYTF. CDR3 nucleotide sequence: TGTGCCAGCAGTTCCTTGGACAGGGGATATGGCTACACCTTC.

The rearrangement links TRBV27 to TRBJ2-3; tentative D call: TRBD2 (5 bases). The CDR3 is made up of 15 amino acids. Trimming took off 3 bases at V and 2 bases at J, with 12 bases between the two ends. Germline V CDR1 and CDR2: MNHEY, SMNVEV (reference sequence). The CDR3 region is CASSFLAANTDTQYF. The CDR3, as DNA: TGTGCCAGCAGTTTCCTAGCAGCTAACACAGATACGCAGTATTTT.

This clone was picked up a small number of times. In DNA form, the CDR3 reads TGTGCCAGCAGCCCTGTGGATGTAGGGATTGAAAAACTGTTTTTT. Protein product: CASSPVDVGIEKLFF. V gene TRBV7-2 combines with J gene TRBJ1-4; D call uncertain. This CDR3 spans 15 amino acids. V lost 5 bases and J 7 bases, leaving 17 bases between the germline ends. The germline V gene encodes CDR1 SGHTA and CDR2 FQGNSA.

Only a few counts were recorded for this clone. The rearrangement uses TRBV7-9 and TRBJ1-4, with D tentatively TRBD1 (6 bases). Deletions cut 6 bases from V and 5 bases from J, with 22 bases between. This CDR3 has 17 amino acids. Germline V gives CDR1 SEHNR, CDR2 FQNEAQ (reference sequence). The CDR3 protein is CASSLGTRATGNEKLFF. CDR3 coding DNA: TGTGCCAGCAGTCTAGGAACAAGGGCAACAGGGAATGAAAAACTGTTTTTT.

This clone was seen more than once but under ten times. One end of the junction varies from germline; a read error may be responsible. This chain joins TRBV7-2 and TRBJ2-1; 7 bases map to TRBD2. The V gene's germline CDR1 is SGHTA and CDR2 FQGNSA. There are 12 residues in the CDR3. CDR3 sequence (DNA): TGTGCCAGCAGCTCCATCGGAGGGGAGGGGATCTTC. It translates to CASSSIGGEGIF. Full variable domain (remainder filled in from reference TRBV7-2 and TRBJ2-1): GAGVSQSPSNKVTEKGKDVELRCDPISGHTALYWYRQSLGQGLEFLIYFQGNSAPDKSGLPSDRFSAERTGGSVSTLTIQRTQQEDSAVYLCASSSIGGEGIFGPGTRLTVL.

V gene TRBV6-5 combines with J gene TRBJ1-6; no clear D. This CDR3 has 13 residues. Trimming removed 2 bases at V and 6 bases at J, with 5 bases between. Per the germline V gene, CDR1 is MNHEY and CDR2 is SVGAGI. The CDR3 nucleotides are TGTGCCAGCAGTTACGGAGCTAATTCACCCCTCCACTTT. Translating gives CASSYGANSPLHF.

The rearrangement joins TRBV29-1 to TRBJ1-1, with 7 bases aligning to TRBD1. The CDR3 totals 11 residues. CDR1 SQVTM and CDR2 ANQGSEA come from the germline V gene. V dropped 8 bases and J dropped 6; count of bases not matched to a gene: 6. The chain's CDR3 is CSIFQGAEAFF. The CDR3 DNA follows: TGCAGCATATTTCAGGGGGCTGAAGCTTTCTTT. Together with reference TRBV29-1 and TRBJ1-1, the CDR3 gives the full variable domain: SAVISQKPSRDICQRGTSLTIQCQVDSQVTMMFWYRQQPGQSLTLIATANQGSEATYESGFVIDKFPISRPNLTFSTLTVSNMSPEDSSIYLCSIFQGAEAFFGQGTRLTVV.

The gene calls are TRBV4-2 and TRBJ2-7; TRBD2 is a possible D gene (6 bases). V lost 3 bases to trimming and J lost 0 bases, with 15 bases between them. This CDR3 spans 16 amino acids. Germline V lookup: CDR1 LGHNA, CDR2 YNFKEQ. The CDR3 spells CASSQEDGEASYEQYF. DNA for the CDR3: TGTGCCAGCAGCCAGGAGGACGGGGAGGCCTCCTACGAGCAGTACTTC.

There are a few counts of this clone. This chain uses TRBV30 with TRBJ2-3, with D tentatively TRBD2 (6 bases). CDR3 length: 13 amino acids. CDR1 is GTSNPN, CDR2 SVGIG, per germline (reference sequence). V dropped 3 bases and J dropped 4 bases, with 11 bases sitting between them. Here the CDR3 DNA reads TGTGCCTGGAGCGGGGGTGGGGCAGATACGCAGTATTTT. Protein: CAWSGGGADTQYF.

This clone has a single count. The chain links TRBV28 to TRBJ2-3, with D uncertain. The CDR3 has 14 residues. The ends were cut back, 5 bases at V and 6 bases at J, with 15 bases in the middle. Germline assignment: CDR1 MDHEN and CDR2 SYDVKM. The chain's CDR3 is CASSPTRRVDTQYF. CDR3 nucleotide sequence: TGTGCCAGCAGTCCGACTCGTCGTGTGGATACGCAGTATTTT.